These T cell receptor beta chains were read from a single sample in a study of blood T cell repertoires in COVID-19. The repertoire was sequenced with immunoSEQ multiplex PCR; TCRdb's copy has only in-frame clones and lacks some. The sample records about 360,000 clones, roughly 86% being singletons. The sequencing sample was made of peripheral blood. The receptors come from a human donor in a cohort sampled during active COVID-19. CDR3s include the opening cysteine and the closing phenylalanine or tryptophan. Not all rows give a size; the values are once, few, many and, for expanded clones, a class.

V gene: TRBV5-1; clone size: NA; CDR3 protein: CASSVGPSGPSSYNEQFF
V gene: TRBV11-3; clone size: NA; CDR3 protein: CASSLGANTEAFF
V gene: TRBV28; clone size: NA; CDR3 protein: CASSLTPGVGTEAFF
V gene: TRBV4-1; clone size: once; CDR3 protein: CASSQVGVSYNEQFF
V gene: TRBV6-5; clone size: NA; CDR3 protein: CASSTTGTGAYGYTF
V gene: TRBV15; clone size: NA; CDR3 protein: CATSRDFTGGAGNTIYF
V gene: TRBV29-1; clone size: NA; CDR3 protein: CSVDRTDGDTIYF
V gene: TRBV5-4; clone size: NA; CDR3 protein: CASSSADRGGRTEAFF
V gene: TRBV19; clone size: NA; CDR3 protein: CASSIDPDRGRAAFF
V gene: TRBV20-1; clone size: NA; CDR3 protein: CSASGQGAHSPLHF
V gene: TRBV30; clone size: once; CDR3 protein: CAWSDEGVSNQPQHF
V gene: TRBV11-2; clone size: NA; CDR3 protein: CASSLEGGSAGYTF